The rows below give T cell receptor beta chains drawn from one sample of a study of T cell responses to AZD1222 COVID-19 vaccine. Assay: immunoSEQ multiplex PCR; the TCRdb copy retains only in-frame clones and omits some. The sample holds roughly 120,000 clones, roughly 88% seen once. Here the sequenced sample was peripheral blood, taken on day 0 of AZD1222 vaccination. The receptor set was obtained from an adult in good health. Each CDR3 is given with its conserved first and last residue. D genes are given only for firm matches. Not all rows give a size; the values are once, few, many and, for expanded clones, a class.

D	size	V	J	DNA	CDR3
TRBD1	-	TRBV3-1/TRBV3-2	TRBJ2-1	TGTGCCAGCAGCCAAGAGGCAGGGGGTAATGATGAGCAGTTCTTC	CASSQEAGGNDEQFF
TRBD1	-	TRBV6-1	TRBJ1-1	TGTGCCAGCAGTGAAGATGGTGGGACAGCCGAAGCTTTCTTT	CASSEDGGTAEAFF
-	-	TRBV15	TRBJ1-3	TGTGCCACCAGCAGAGGGGACATCAGCTCTGGAAACACCATATATTTT	CATSRGDISSGNTIYF
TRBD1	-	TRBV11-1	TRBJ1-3	TGTGCCAGCAGCTCGCGGGGGGACAGAAGAAACACCATATATTTT	CASSSRGDRRNTIYF
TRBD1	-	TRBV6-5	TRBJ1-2	TGTGCCAGCAGTTACTCAGGGGGCAGTGGAAATGGCTACACCTTC	CASSYSGGSGNGYTF
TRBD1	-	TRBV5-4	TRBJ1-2	TGTGCCAGCACCCGGGACAGTCCCTATGGCTACACCTTC	CASTRDSPYGYTF
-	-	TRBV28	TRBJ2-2	TGTGCCAGCTCTCACTTTAAACCGGAGACCGGGGAGCTGTTTTTT	CASSHFKPETGELFF
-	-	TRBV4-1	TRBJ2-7	TGCGCCAGCAGCCAAGAAGAGGGGTTTGGATACGAGCAGTACTTC	CASSQEEGFGYEQYF
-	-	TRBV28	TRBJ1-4	TGTGCCGGGTCTAGGCAGGGATTAGAAAAACTGTTTTTT	CAGSRQGLEKLFF
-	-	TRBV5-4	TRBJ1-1	TGTGCCAGCAGCTTGGCCGTGGGGGCGACTGAAGCTTTCTTT	CASSLAVGATEAFF
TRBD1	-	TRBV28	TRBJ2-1	TGTGCCAGCAGCCAGGACAGGGGGAGGGTTGGCTACAATGAGCAGTTCTTC	CASSQDRGRVGYNEQFF
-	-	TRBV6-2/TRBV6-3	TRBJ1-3	TGTGCCAGCAGCCCAGCGAGAAACACCATATATTTT	CASSPARNTIYF
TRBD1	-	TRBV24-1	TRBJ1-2	TGTGCCACCAGTGGAAGGCAGGGGGCATCGGACTATGGCTACACCTTC	CATSGRQGASDYGYTF
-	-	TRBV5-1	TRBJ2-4	TGCGCCAGCAGCTTGGCCGATCAGGTTCTAGCCAAAAACATTCAGTACTTC	CASSLADQVLAKNIQYF
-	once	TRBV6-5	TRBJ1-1	TGTGCCAGCAAAAGATCCATGAACACTGAAGCTTTCTTT	CASKRSMNTEAFF
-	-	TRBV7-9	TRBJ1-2	TGTGCCAGCAGCTTAGTGGTAGGGCAGATCTATGGCTACACCTTC	CASSLVVGQIYGYTF
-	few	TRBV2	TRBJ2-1	TGTGCCAGCAGTGTTGAGGGGGGCCCCCCCAATGAGCAGTTCTTC	CASSVEGGPPNEQFF
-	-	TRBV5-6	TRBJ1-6	TGTGCCAGCAGCCCTCCGGGAGTCTCACCCCTCCACTTT	CASSPPGVSPLHF
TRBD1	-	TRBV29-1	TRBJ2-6	TGCAGCGTTGCTGTGACAGGGTTTATTGGGGCCAACGTCCTGACTTTC	CSVAVTGFIGANVLTF
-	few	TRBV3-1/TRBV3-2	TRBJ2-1	TGTGCCAGCAGCCAAGGGGTAGGGTCAGATGAGCAGTTCTTC	CASSQGVGSDEQFF